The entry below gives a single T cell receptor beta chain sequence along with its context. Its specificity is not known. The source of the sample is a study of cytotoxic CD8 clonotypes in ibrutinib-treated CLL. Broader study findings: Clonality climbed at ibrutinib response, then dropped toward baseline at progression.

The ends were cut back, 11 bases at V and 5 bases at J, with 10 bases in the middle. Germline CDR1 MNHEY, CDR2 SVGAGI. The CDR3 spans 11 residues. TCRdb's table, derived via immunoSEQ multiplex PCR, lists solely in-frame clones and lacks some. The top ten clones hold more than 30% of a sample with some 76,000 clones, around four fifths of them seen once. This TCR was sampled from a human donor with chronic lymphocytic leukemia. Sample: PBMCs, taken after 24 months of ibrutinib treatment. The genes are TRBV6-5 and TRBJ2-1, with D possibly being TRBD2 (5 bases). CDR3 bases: TGTGCCTCGAGAGGGAACAATGAGCAGTTCTTC. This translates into CASRGNNEQFF.